What follows is one T cell receptor beta chain and its context. This entry is derived from a study of pediatric ulcerative colitis. Germline values: CDR1 MNHEY, CDR2 SVGAGI. The CDR3 runs 13 residues. The trim removed 4 bases at V and 11 bases at J, leaving 9 bases unmatched. Controls: normal colonoscopy findings, no IBD within the following year. Assay used: immunoSEQ multiplex PCR; TCRdb lists only in-frame clones, some missing. Here the sample spans tens of thousands of clones, about 90% being singletons. Sequencing was carried out using blood. J is TRBJ1-2 and V is TRBV6-5, with 8 positions matching TRBD1. This receptor was obtained from a boy under 18 who was a control in a study of pediatric ulcerative colitis. CDR3 loop: CASSFGLTGGYTF. As DNA, the CDR3 is TGTGCCAGCAGTTTTGGGCTAACAGGGGGGTACACCTTC.